What follows is one T cell receptor (beta chain) and its context. Antigen unknown. The CDR3 sequence is 14 residues long. Germline V lookup: CDR1 SQVTM, CDR2 ANQGSEA. Trimming took 5 bases from V and 4 from J, leaving 17 bases between them. These data are taken from a study of T cell responses to AZD1222 COVID-19 vaccine. Libraries were prepared by immunoSEQ multiplex PCR; TCRdb keeps only in-frame clonotypes and omits some of them. The sample consists of some 97,000 clones, about 88% of them appearing once. The study, taken as a whole, reports: Nearly half of spike-specific TCRs reportedly target unmutated variant regions. Distributed over spike, vaccine-associated CD4 TCRs predominated at 160-218 and 743-854.

This receptor was identified in an adult in good health. The sequencing used peripheral blood, collected on day 0 of AZD1222 vaccination. This chain connects TRBV29-1 to TRBJ2-5; D might be TRBD2 (6 bases). The CDR3 loop is CSVPVASDLETQYF. CDR3 nucleotides: TGCAGCGTTCCAGTGGCTAGCGACCTAGAGACCCAGTACTTC.